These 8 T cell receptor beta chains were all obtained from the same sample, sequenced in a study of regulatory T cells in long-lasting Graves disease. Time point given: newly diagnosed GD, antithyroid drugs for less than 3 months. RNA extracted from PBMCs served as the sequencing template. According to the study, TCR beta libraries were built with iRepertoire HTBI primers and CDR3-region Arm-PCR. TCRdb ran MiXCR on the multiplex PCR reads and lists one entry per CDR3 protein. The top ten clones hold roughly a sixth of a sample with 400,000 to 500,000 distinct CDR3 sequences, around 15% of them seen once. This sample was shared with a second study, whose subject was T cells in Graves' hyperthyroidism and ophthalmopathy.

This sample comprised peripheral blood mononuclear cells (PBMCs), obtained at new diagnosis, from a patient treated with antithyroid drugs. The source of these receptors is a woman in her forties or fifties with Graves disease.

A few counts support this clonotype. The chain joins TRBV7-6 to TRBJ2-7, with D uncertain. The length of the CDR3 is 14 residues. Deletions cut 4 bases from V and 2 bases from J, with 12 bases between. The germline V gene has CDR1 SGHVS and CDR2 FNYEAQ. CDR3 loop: CASSSEPGPYEQYF. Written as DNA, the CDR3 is TGTGCCAGCAGCTCCGAACCTGGCCCCTACGAGCAGTACTTC.

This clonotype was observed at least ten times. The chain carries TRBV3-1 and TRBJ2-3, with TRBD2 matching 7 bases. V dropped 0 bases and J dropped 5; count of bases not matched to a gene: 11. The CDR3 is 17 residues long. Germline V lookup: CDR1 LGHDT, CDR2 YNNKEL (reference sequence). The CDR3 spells CASSQESTGGPLDTQYF. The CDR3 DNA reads TGTGCCAGCAGCCAAGAGTCAACGGGAGGTCCGTTAGATACGCAGTATTTT.

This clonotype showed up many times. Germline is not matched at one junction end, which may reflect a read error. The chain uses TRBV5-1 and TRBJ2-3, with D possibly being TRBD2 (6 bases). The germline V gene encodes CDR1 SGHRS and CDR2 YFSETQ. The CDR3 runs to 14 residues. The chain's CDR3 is CASSLGTGTDTQYF. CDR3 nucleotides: TGTGCCAGCAGCTTAGGGACTGGCACAGATACGCAGTATTTT.

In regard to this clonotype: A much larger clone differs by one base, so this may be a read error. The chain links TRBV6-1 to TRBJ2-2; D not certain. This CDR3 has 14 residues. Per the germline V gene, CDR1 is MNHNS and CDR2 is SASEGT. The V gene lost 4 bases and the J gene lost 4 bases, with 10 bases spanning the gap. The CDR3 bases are TGTGCCAGCAGTGTATCCGGGCCCACCGGGGAGCTGTTTTTT. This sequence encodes CASSVSGPTGELFF.

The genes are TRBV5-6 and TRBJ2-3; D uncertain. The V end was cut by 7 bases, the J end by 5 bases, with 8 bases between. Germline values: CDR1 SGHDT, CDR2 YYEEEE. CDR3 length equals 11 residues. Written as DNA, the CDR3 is TGTGCCAGCGTGGGGTTAGATACGCAGTATTTT. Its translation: CASVGLDTQYF.

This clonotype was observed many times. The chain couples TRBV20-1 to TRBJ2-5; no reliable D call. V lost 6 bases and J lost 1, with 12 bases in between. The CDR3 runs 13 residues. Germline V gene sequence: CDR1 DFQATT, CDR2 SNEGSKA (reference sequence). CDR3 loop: CSAIEVFQETQYF. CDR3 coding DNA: TGCAGTGCAATAGAGGTCTTCCAAGAGACCCAGTACTTC.

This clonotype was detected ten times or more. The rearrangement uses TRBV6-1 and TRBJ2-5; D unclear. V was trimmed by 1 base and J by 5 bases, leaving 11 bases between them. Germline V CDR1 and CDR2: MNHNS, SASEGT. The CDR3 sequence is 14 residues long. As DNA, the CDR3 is TGTGCCAGCAGTGAAGGTCCGACCGGGGAGACCCAGTACTTC. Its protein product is CASSEGPTGETQYF.

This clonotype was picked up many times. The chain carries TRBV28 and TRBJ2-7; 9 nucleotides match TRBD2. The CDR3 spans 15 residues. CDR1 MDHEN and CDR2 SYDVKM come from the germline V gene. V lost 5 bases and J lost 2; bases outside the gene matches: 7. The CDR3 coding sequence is TGTGCCAGCAGTCTGAGCGGGAGGCCTCCCTACGAGCAGTACTTC. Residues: CASSLSGRPPYEQYF. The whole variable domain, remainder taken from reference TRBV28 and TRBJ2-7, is DVKVTQSSRYLVKRTGEKVFLECVQDMDHENMFWYRQDPGLGLRLIYFSYDVKMKEKGDIPEGYSVSREKKERFSLILESASTNQTSMYLCASSLSGRPPYEQYFGPGTRLTVT.